The source of this TCR beta chain is a study of T cells in Graves' hyperthyroidism and ophthalmopathy. Background on the study: Staff took peripheral blood when the initial diagnosis was made, before any treatment began. Study-level findings and limits: Blood also showed most of the thyroid clonotypes that were expanded above 0.001.

V shed 4 bases and J 6 bases; nucleotides not matched to a gene: 7. Germline CDR1 is SGHKS and CDR2 is YYEKEE (reference sequence). The CDR3 runs to 14 residues. This clonotype was seen only a few times. Its antigen is undetermined. Authors of the study amplified TCR beta CDR3 regions from RNA transcripts. In the first-round RT-PCR of the TCR CDR3, the HTBI primer set was used. TCRdb recomputed calls from the multiplex PCR reads with MiXCR, one row per CDR3 protein. The sample has 300,000 to 500,000 distinct CDR3 sequences, roughly an eighth seen once. The sequence derives from a man aged 50 to 60 with Graves' ophthalmopathy. The sequencing input was blood. V and J are TRBV5-5 and TRBJ1-5; TRBD1 matches 7 bases. This chain's CDR3 is CASSHTGVSQPQHF. CDR3 bases: TGTGCCAGCAGCCACACAGGGGTAAGTCAGCCCCAGCATTTT.